The following is a T cell receptor (beta chain) sequence with its context. The record originates from a study of shared clonotypes between healthy human individuals. Only Caucasian adults living in Nashville, Tennessee made up the donor group. Clones were read by immunoSEQ multiplex PCR, and TCRdb kept only the in-frame ones, dropping some. The sample includes about 380,000 clones, 96% of them seen just once. The CDR3 has 12 residues. CDR1 KGHSH and CDR2 LQKENI come from the germline V gene. V dropped 3 bases and J dropped 8 bases, with 11 bases sitting between them. The chain is built from TRBV18 and TRBJ2-7; tentatively, D is TRBD1 (6 bases). The sample comprised memory CD8+ T cells sorted from blood. As to subset: CD45RO+ cells pooled with CCR7-negative TemRA cells. The TCR comes from a man aged 30-40 years in good health. Here the CDR3 DNA reads TGTGCCAGCTCACCCACACAGGGCCAGCAGTACTTC. It yields the protein CASSPTQGQQYF.